The rows below give T cell receptor beta chains drawn from one sample of a study of shared clonotypes between healthy human individuals. Using immunoSEQ multiplex PCR, the repertoire was profiled, and TCRdb retains in-frame clones only, with some absent. Here the sample spans some 2,500,000 clones, over 85% being singletons. Sequences were obtained from naive CD4+ T cells from PBMCs. Source of these receptors: a young man in good health. Some clones in this sample may be carry-over from other donors' samples. The CDR3 runs from the conserved cysteine through the conserved F or W. A D gene is named only where the DNA matches it firmly. Rows may omit the clone size; those that give it use once, few, many or a size class.

clone_size	v_call	d_call	j_call	cdr3_aa	cdr3_nt
NA	TRBV23-1	NA	TRBJ1-3	CASSQPYGGNTIYF	TGCGCCAGCAGTCAACCTTATGGTGGAAACACCATATATTTT
NA	TRBV5-4	TRBD1	TRBJ1-3	CASSLGQGAATGNTIYF	TGTGCCAGCAGCTTGGGACAGGGGGCAGCTACTGGAAACACCATATATTTT
NA	TRBV7-9	NA	TRBJ2-4	CASSLDENIQYF	TGTGCCAGCAGCTTAGATGAAAACATTCAGTACTTC
NA	TRBV7-3	NA	TRBJ2-3	CASSLGGGADTQYF	TGTGCCAGCAGCCTGGGTGGTGGGGCAGATACGCAGTATTTT
NA	TRBV7-3	TRBD2	TRBJ2-5	CASSWGTSGRAGETQYF	TGTGCCAGCAGCTGGGGGACTAGCGGGAGGGCCGGGGAGACCCAGTACTTC
NA	TRBV5-1	NA	TRBJ2-5	CASSSGGFLQETQYF	TGCGCCAGCAGCTCCGGAGGTTTCTTACAAGAGACCCAGTACTTC
NA	TRBV15	TRBD2	TRBJ2-7	CATSIERWEGYEQYF	TGTGCCACCAGTATAGAAAGGTGGGAGGGCTACGAGCAGTACTTC
NA	TRBV11-2	NA	TRBJ2-1	CASSLIGHPGRYNEQFF	TGTGCCAGCAGCTTAATAGGCCATCCGGGGCGGTACAATGAGCAGTTCTTC
NA	TRBV5-1	NA	TRBJ2-2	CASRNLGGYTGELFF	TGCGCCTCCCGAAACCTCGGGGGATACACCGGGGAGCTGTTTTTT
NA	TRBV7-3	NA	TRBJ2-7	CASSLKGVSSGPYEQYF	TGTGCCAGCAGCTTAAAGGGGGTGTCGAGCGGGCCTTACGAGCAGTACTTC
NA	TRBV30	TRBD2	TRBJ2-2	CAWSPWAGGNTGELFF	TGTGCCTGGAGTCCCTGGGCGGGAGGTAACACCGGGGAGCTGTTTTTT
NA	TRBV2	NA	TRBJ2-5	CASSERFRSGETQYF	TGTGCCAGCAGTGAAAGATTTAGGTCTGGGGAGACCCAGTACTTC
NA	TRBV10-3	NA	TRBJ2-1	CAISGSRLGANEQFF	TGTGCCATCAGTGGCTCCAGACTAGGGGCCAATGAGCAGTTCTTC
NA	TRBV11-3	NA	TRBJ2-1	CASSLGRNDNEQFF	TGTGCCAGCAGCTTAGGTCGGAATGACAATGAGCAGTTCTTC
NA	TRBV28	NA	TRBJ2-5	CASSLKGAQYF	TGTGCCAGCAGTTTAAAGGGGGCCCAGTACTTC
NA	TRBV7-9	NA	TRBJ2-7	CASSLPLGGHEQYF	TGTGCCAGCAGCCTCCCCTTGGGGGGCCACGAGCAGTACTTC
NA	TRBV25-1	NA	TRBJ2-7	CASSESGPTGHEQYF	TGTGCCAGCAGTGAATCGGGGCCAACTGGCCACGAGCAGTACTTC
NA	TRBV4-1	TRBD1	TRBJ1-3	CASSRMTGVLNTIYF	TGCGCCAGCAGCCGAATGACAGGGGTATTGAACACCATATATTTT
NA	TRBV5-4	NA	TRBJ2-1	CASSPVGGEQFF	TGTGCCAGCAGCCCGGTCGGGGGTGAGCAGTTCTTC
NA	TRBV6-6	NA	TRBJ1-4	CASTRNEKLFF	TGTGCCAGCACCAGGAATGAAAAACTGTTTTTT
NA	TRBV20-1	NA	TRBJ1-2	CSATGWGGYTF	TGCAGTGCTACGGGCTGGGGTGGCTACACCTTC
NA	TRBV11-2	NA	TRBJ2-2	CASSLTPLRTGGTGELFF	TGTGCCAGCAGCTTAACACCTCTCAGGACCGGGGGCACCGGGGAGCTGTTTTTT
NA	TRBV29-1	NA	TRBJ2-1	CSVAGVLYNEQFF	TGCAGCGTAGCAGGGGTCCTCTACAATGAGCAGTTCTTC
NA	TRBV28	NA	TRBJ2-7	CASSFSRTLSYEQYF	TGTGCCAGCAGTTTTTCCCGGACCCTCTCCTACGAGCAGTACTTC
NA	TRBV5-4	TRBD2	TRBJ2-1	CASSSATSGTNEQFF	TGTGCCAGCAGCTCCGCGACTAGCGGGACGAATGAGCAGTTCTTC
once	TRBV29-1	NA	TRBJ1-4	CSVVDLRWGEKLFF	TGCAGCGTTGTTGACCTTCGGTGGGGTGAAAAACTGTTTTTT
NA	TRBV10-3	NA	TRBJ2-2	CAIMSRVDTGELFF	TGTGCCATCATGAGCAGGGTAGACACCGGGGAGCTGTTTTTT
NA	TRBV19	TRBD2	TRBJ2-5	CASSIAGTSRETQYF	TGTGCCAGTAGTATAGCAGGGACTAGCAGGGAGACCCAGTACTTC
NA	TRBV25-1	NA	TRBJ1-2	CASSEPYRLRGYTF	TGTGCCAGCAGTGAACCGTATAGGCTTCGTGGCTACACCTTC
once	TRBV28	TRBD1	TRBJ1-1	CASRPPGQGLTEAFF	TGTGCCAGCAGACCCCCGGGACAGGGTCTCACTGAAGCTTTCTTT
NA	TRBV5-1	NA	TRBJ2-5	CASSLGGQETQYF	TGCGCCAGCAGCTTGGGTGGGCAAGAGACCCAGTACTTC
NA	TRBV5-4	TRBD2	TRBJ2-1	CASSLYLAGGDEQFF	TGTGCCAGCAGCTTGTACCTAGCGGGGGGCGATGAGCAGTTCTTC
NA	TRBV14	TRBD1	TRBJ2-7	CASSPGQGAMGFYEQYF	TGTGCCAGCAGCCCCGGACAGGGGGCGATGGGTTTCTACGAGCAGTACTTC
NA	TRBV6-1	NA	TRBJ2-7	CASNVGEALFYEQYF	TGTGCCAGCAATGTCGGAGAGGCACTTTTTTACGAGCAGTACTTC
once	TRBV9	NA	TRBJ2-3	CASSVVASTLTDTQYF	TGTGCCAGCAGCGTAGTGGCGTCCACTCTCACAGATACGCAGTATTTT
NA	TRBV28	NA	TRBJ1-2	CASSLGQPLYGYTF	TGTGCCAGCAGTTTAGGCCAGCCACTGTATGGCTACACCTTC
NA	TRBV4-2	NA	TRBJ2-3	CASSYPRTDTQYF	TGTGCCAGCAGCTACCCAAGAACAGATACGCAGTATTTT
NA	TRBV5-1	TRBD2	TRBJ2-1	CASSLVVAGEGEQFF	TGCGCCAGCAGCTTGGTTGTAGCGGGAGAGGGTGAGCAGTTCTTC
NA	TRBV4-1	TRBD1	TRBJ2-7	CASSQDRWTGAYEQYF	TGCGCCAGCAGCCAAGATCGGTGGACAGGGGCCTACGAGCAGTACTTC
NA	TRBV9	TRBD1	TRBJ1-3	CASSVTTGSGNTIYF	TGTGCCAGCAGCGTGACGACAGGGTCCGGAAACACCATATATTTT
NA	TRBV18	TRBD1	TRBJ1-5	CASSGPRQGGNQPQHF	TGTGCCAGCTCTGGGCCGAGACAGGGTGGCAATCAGCCCCAGCATTTT
NA	TRBV6-5	NA	TRBJ1-2	CASSRQRNYGYTF	TGTGCCAGCAGTAGACAGAGGAACTATGGCTACACCTTC
NA	TRBV9	TRBD2	TRBJ2-5	CASSSTPGLAGETQYF	TGTGCCAGCAGCTCCACACCGGGACTAGCGGGAGAGACCCAGTACTTC
NA	TRBV25-1	NA	TRBJ2-7	CASSSSAFTYEQYF	TGTGCCAGCAGTTCCAGTGCCTTCACCTACGAGCAGTACTTC
NA	TRBV11-2	NA	TRBJ1-1	CASSLLPDTEAFF	TGTGCCAGCAGCTTATTGCCAGACACTGAAGCTTTCTTT
NA	TRBV6-5	TRBD1	TRBJ1-5	CASDRDREYQPQHF	TGTGCCAGCGACCGGGACAGGGAATATCAGCCCCAGCATTTT
once	TRBV5-4	TRBD1	TRBJ1-4	CASSSKQGESEKLFF	TGTGCCAGCAGCTCGAAACAGGGGGAAAGTGAAAAACTGTTTTTT
NA	TRBV7-8	NA	TRBJ1-2	CASSLAKGTGHYGYTF	TGTGCCAGCAGCTTAGCGAAGGGTACAGGGCATTATGGCTACACCTTC
NA	TRBV5-6	TRBD1	TRBJ2-5	CASSLVETGGEETQYF	TGTGCCAGCAGCTTGGTGGAGACAGGGGGCGAAGAGACCCAGTACTTC
NA	TRBV2	NA	TRBJ2-7	CASSVNRATYEQYF	TGTGCCAGCAGTGTCAACAGGGCCACCTACGAGCAGTACTTC
NA	TRBV10-3	TRBD1	TRBJ2-6	CAISAGTGTPGANVLTF	TGTGCCATCAGTGCAGGGACAGGCACACCTGGGGCCAACGTCCTGACTTTC
NA	TRBV27	NA	TRBJ2-1	CASTSFGSYNEQFF	TGTGCCAGCACGTCATTTGGCTCCTACAATGAGCAGTTCTTC
once	TRBV6-1	TRBD1	TRBJ1-2	CASSDEGATGLNYGYTF	TGTGCCAGCAGTGATGAGGGGGCTACAGGGCTTAACTATGGCTACACCTTC
NA	TRBV27	TRBD2	TRBJ2-7	CASSLYRGGAYEQYF	TGTGCCAGCAGTTTATATCGTGGGGGGGCCTACGAGCAGTACTTC
NA	TRBV5-1	NA	TRBJ1-2	CASSLRANNIEINYGYTF	TGCGCCAGCAGCTTGAGGGCCAACAATATCGAAATTAACTATGGCTACACCTTC
NA	TRBV27	NA	TRBJ2-3	CASSPPTRSTQYF	TGTGCCAGCAGCCCCCCGACCAGGAGTACGCAGTATTTT
NA	TRBV9	NA	TRBJ2-6	CASSVGWRSGANVLTF	TGTGCCAGCAGCGTAGGGTGGAGGTCTGGGGCCAACGTCCTGACTTTC
NA	TRBV18	TRBD1	TRBJ2-1	CASSGQGINEQFF	TGTGCCAGCTCAGGACAGGGAATCAATGAGCAGTTCTTC
NA	TRBV5-1	TRBD1	TRBJ1-1	CASSSGQGATEAFF	TGCGCCAGCAGCTCCGGACAGGGGGCGACTGAAGCTTTCTTT